This is a list of T cell receptor beta chains from one sample in a study of cytomegalovirus exposure and HLA in healthy donors. The method was immunoSEQ multiplex PCR; TCRdb's version includes in-frame clones alone and lacks a portion of them. The table shows 150,000 to 200,000 clones, with roughly 80% occurring only once. Specimen: PBMCs. These receptors originate from a woman aged 25 to 45 in good health and CMV-seropositive. Each CDR3 is given with its conserved first and last residue. The D gene is left open where the match is weak. Some rows have no size entry. The others give once, few or many, or a class for an expanded clone.

d_gene	v_gene	j_gene	abundance	CDR3aa	CDR3nt
TRBD1	TRBV29-1	TRBJ1-1	.	CSGIRDSHEAFF	TGCAGCGGTATACGGGACAGCCATGAAGCTTTCTTT
.	TRBV7-8	TRBJ1-5	.	CASSSPSQPQHF	TGTGCCAGCAGTTCCCCAAGCCAGCCCCAGCATTTT
TRBD2	TRBV11-2	TRBJ2-2	.	CASSARRGTSGFSGELFF	TGTGCCAGCAGCGCAAGGCGAGGGACTAGCGGGTTTAGCGGGGAGCTGTTTTTT
.	TRBV19	TRBJ1-1	.	CASSIQGPGTNTEAFF	TGTGCCAGTAGTATTCAGGGCCCGGGCACGAACACTGAAGCTTTCTTT
.	TRBV5-5	TRBJ2-2	.	CASSRISGTGELFF	TGTGCCAGCAGCAGGATTTCGGGCACCGGGGAGCTGTTTTTT
TRBD1	TRBV6-5	TRBJ2-7	.	CASSYKGRGRFDEQYF	TGTGCCAGCAGTTACAAGGGCAGGGGGCGCTTCGACGAGCAGTACTTC
.	TRBV19	TRBJ1-1	few	CASSMVSTRGNTEAFF	TGTGCCAGTAGTATGGTTTCGACGCGAGGGAACACTGAAGCTTTCTTT
.	TRBV10-3	TRBJ2-2	few	CAISEAPGHLFGELFF	TGTGCCATCAGTGAGGCCCCAGGCCACCTTTTCGGGGAGCTGTTTTTT
TRBD1	TRBV4-2	TRBJ1-2	.	CASSRQGAFFGYTF	TGTGCCAGCAGCCGACAGGGAGCCTTTTTCGGCTACACCTTC
TRBD1	TRBV5-1	TRBJ2-2	once	CAGSILGQIPANTGELFF	TGCGCCGGCAGTATACTGGGACAGATCCCCGCGAACACCGGGGAGCTGTTTTTT
.	TRBV7-9	TRBJ1-4	medium-sized	CASSPRDPQTANPNEKLFF	TGTGCCAGCAGCCCCCGAGACCCACAGACCGCAAACCCTAATGAAAAACTGTTTTTT
.	TRBV4-3	TRBJ1-6	few	CASSQAQQGPYNSPLHF	TGCGCCAGCAGCCAAGCCCAACAGGGACCCTATAATTCACCCCTCCACTTT
TRBD2	TRBV7-9	TRBJ2-2	.	CASSILAGGPHGELFF	TGTGCCAGCAGCATATTAGCGGGAGGGCCGCACGGGGAGCTGTTTTTT
.	TRBV5-1	TRBJ1-4	.	CASSLGPPSGKLFF	TGCGCCAGCAGCTTGGGGCCTCCCTCAGGAAAACTGTTTTTT
.	TRBV5-6	TRBJ1-3	.	CASSLDGPFSGNTIYF	TGTGCCAGCAGCTTGGACGGTCCGTTCTCTGGAAACACCATATATTTT
TRBD1	TRBV7-8	TRBJ2-7	few	CASSSGTGGYEQYF	TGTGCCAGCAGCTCCGGGACAGGGGGGTACGAGCAGTACTTC
.	TRBV2	TRBJ1-1	.	CASSGPGNTEAFF	TGTGCCAGCAGCGGTCCGGGGAACACTGAAGCTTTCTTT
TRBD2	TRBV27	TRBJ2-1	.	CASSFSSGFYNEQFF	TGTGCCAGCAGTTTTTCTAGCGGGTTCTACAATGAGCAGTTCTTC
.	TRBV29-1	TRBJ1-1	.	CSVRQVTNTEAFF	TGCAGCGTCCGACAGGTTACCAACACTGAAGCTTTCTTT
TRBD2	TRBV7-6	TRBJ2-2	.	CASSSPTGLVGELFF	TGTGCCAGCAGCTCCCCCACCGGACTAGTCGGGGAGCTGTTTTTT
TRBD2	TRBV7-9	TRBJ2-6	.	CASSSPSTSGGSGANVLTF	TGTGCCAGCAGCTCACCGTCGACTAGCGGAGGCTCTGGGGCCAACGTCCTGACTTTC
TRBD1	TRBV6-1	TRBJ1-5	.	CASRAQGTGNQPQHF	TGTGCCAGCAGGGCACAGGGGACGGGCAATCAGCCCCAGCATTTT
TRBD1	TRBV5-1	TRBJ1-1	.	CASSLTHSGQGSSEAFF	TGCGCCAGCAGCTTGACCCATTCGGGACAGGGGTCTTCTGAAGCTTTCTTT
.	TRBV7-9	TRBJ2-5	.	CASSPTGGVKETQYF	TGTGCCAGCAGCCCAACCGGCGGGGTTAAAGAGACCCAGTACTTC
TRBD2	TRBV7-9	TRBJ2-3	.	CASRLAGHPDTQYF	TGTGCCAGCAGGCTAGCGGGACATCCTGATACGCAGTATTTT
TRBD1	TRBV27	TRBJ2-7	few	CASSYRTGGYEQYF	TGTGCCAGCAGTTACCGGACAGGGGGCTACGAGCAGTACTTC
.	TRBV2	TRBJ1-5	.	CASVPGRESNQPQHF	TGTGCCTCCGTCCCGGGGCGGGAGAGCAATCAGCCCCAGCATTTT
.	TRBV7-8	TRBJ1-4	.	CASSIAAGVGEKLFF	TGTGCCAGCAGCATAGCGGCGGGGGTGGGGGAAAAACTGTTTTTT
TRBD1	TRBV28	TRBJ2-1	.	CASSLSGTVGNEQFF	TGTGCCAGCAGCCTAAGTGGGACAGTCGGTAATGAGCAGTTCTTC
.	TRBV7-6	TRBJ2-1	once	CASSLVQGGYNEQFF	TGTGCCAGCAGCTTAGTACAGGGGGGGTACAATGAGCAGTTCTTC
TRBD2	TRBV5-1	TRBJ2-3	.	CASNSGLAIISSTDTQYF	TGCGCCAGCAATTCGGGACTAGCGATCATTTCTAGCACAGATACGCAGTATTTT
.	TRBV5-4	TRBJ2-7	few	CASSLQLDSRENYEQYF	TGTGCCAGCAGCTTGCAACTGGACAGTCGAGAAAACTACGAGCAGTACTTC
TRBD1	TRBV25-1	TRBJ1-1	.	CASSLAGTGGTEAFF	TGTGCCAGCAGTTTAGCCGGGACAGGGGGCACTGAAGCTTTCTTT
TRBD1	TRBV7-9	TRBJ1-2	.	CASSPGPDRGIYGYTF	TGTGCCAGCAGCCCCGGGCCCGACAGGGGGATCTATGGCTACACCTTC
TRBD2	TRBV13	TRBJ2-5	.	CASSLGGGRKRETQYF	TGTGCCAGCAGCTTAGGTGGCGGGAGGAAGCGAGAGACCCAGTACTTC
TRBD2	TRBV9	TRBJ2-3	.	CASSASGGTRTDTQYF	TGTGCCAGCAGCGCGAGCGGGGGGACCCGCACAGATACGCAGTATTTT
.	TRBV1	TRBJ2-3	once	CTSIPVGRAGGDTQYF	TGCACCAGCATCCCGGTCGGGAGGGCCGGGGGAGATACGCAGTATTTT
.	TRBV4-1	TRBJ2-7	.	CASSQDSSYEQYF	TGCGCCAGCAGCCAAGACAGCTCCTACGAGCAGTACTTC
TRBD1	TRBV28	TRBJ2-7	.	CASRSPGTGVHEQYF	TGTGCCAGCAGATCTCCGGGGACAGGGGTCCACGAGCAGTACTTC
TRBD2	TRBV5-1	TRBJ2-1	few	CASSLSSGGSMDEQFF	TGCGCCAGCAGCTTGTCTAGCGGGGGATCGATGGATGAGCAGTTCTTC
TRBD1	TRBV7-9	TRBJ1-1	.	CASSGRDRGQVAFF	TGTGCCAGCAGCGGTCGGGACAGGGGGCAGGTAGCTTTCTTT
TRBD2	TRBV6-5	TRBJ2-1	.	CASSYSGLAGGREFF	TGTGCCAGCAGTTATTCGGGACTAGCGGGAGGAAGGGAGTTCTTC
.	TRBV10-3	TRBJ2-7	few	CAISERRGSDEQYF	TGTGCCATCAGTGAGAGAAGGGGTTCTGACGAGCAGTACTTC
TRBD1	TRBV11-3	TRBJ1-2	.	CASSQGTGSGYTF	TGTGCCAGCAGCCAGGGGACAGGAAGCGGCTACACCTTC
TRBD1	TRBV29-1	TRBJ1-1	.	CSVARQGADRLNTEAFF	TGCAGCGTTGCACGACAGGGAGCGGACAGGTTGAACACTGAAGCTTTCTTT
.	TRBV28	TRBJ2-2	.	CASSPQGPQNTGELFF	TGTGCCAGCAGTCCCCAGGGTCCCCAGAACACCGGGGAGCTGTTTTTT
TRBD1	TRBV4-1	TRBJ1-5	.	CASSQRTGFSNQPQHF	TGCGCCAGCAGCCAGAGGACAGGGTTTAGCAATCAGCCCCAGCATTTT
TRBD1	TRBV28	TRBJ2-7	.	CASRDRSSYEQYF	TGTGCCAGCAGGGACAGGAGCTCCTACGAGCAGTACTTC
.	TRBV6-1	TRBJ1-2	.	CASIRRGENGYTF	TGTGCCAGCATACGAAGAGGTGAAAATGGCTACACCTTC